This TCR beta chain derives from a study of blood T cells in healthy people across ages. A sample-barcoded 5' primer and a J-beta primer mix were used in a second PCR of roughly 6 to 11 cycles. Each cDNA molecule, via a template-switch adaptor with 12 random nucleotides, was tagged. Sequencing recovered at least 2.5 million CDR3-containing paired-end reads from each sample. MiXCR was run by TCRdb on the 5' RACE reads, yielding one entry per CDR3 protein. The sample lists about 1.4 million distinct CDR3 sequences, almost 60% occurring once. This clonotype was seen a single time. The CDR3 is 13 residues long. V lost 8 bases and J 6 bases, leaving 17 bases between the germline ends. Germline assignment: CDR1 SQVTM and CDR2 ANQGSEA.

The chain has TRBV29-1 and TRBJ2-1, with D tentatively TRBD2 (6 bases). This clonotype originated in a man aged 18-30 years in good health. The sample comprised blood. CDR3 residues: CSSSGGDLNEQFF. DNA of the CDR3: TGCAGCTCTTCCGGCGGGGACCTCAATGAGCAGTTCTTC.